This TCR beta chain originates from a study of blood T cell repertoires in COVID-19. Researchers sorted participants into cohorts using their self-reported clinical history. The method was immunoSEQ multiplex PCR; TCRdb's version includes in-frame clones alone and lacks a portion of them. The table has 400,000 or so clones, around 87% seen once. The J segment lost 0 bases and the V segment lost 2 bases, leaving 4 bases of the junction unmatched. The CDR3 extends over 17 amino acids. CDR1 is MGHRA and CDR2 is YSYEKL in the germline V gene. The chain links TRBV4-1 to TRBJ2-1; 10 nucleotides line up with TRBD2. The specimen sequenced was PBMCs or T cells enriched from blood (not recorded which). This clonotype was obtained from a man under 40 who had recovered from COVID-19. The CDR3 is CASSQRASGSSYNEQFF. CDR3 coding DNA: TGCGCCAGCAGCCAAAGGGCTAGCGGGAGCTCCTACAATGAGCAGTTCTTC.